These 19 T cell receptor beta chains originate from one sample sequenced in a study of OX40 agonist ivuxolimab in advanced cancers. Generated by immunoSEQ multiplex PCR, the TCRdb table keeps only in-frame clones and is missing some. The sample includes 70,000 or so clones, around 85% of them seen just once. Sequenced material: CD4+ or CD8+ T cells sorted from blood, taken in a trial of the OX40 agonist ivuxolimab. The receptor set was obtained from an adult with an advanced solid tumor such as melanoma, head and neck, liver or kidney cancer.

The rearrangement uses TRBV2 and TRBJ2-1; tentatively, D is TRBD2 (6 bases). V lost 4 bases to trimming and J lost 6 bases, with 13 bases between them. The CDR3 runs to 14 residues. In germline, CDR1 is SNHLY, CDR2 FYNNEI. The CDR3 sequence: CASSVQAGPNEQFF. The CDR3 nucleotides read TGTGCCAGCAGTGTACAAGCGGGTCCCAATGAGCAGTTCTTC.

The chain has TRBV6-1 and TRBJ1-5; perhaps TRBD1 as D (6 bases). CDR1 is MNHNS and CDR2 is SASEGT in the germline V gene. V was shortened by 3 bases and J by 4 bases, with 13 bases between the two germline ends. The CDR3 is made up of 15 amino acids. The CDR3 is CASSDHYRVNQPQHF. The CDR3 bases are TGTGCCAGCAGTGATCACTACAGGGTTAATCAGCCCCAGCATTTT.

The chain combines TRBV18 with TRBJ1-2, with D hard to call. The CDR3 contains 15 residues. With 6 bases removed from V and 3 bases from J, the gap between germline ends came to 17 bases. CDR1 and CDR2 from the germline V gene are KGHSH and LQKENI. The CDR3 spells CASSPTREVDYGYTF. In nucleotides, the CDR3 is TGTGCCAGCTCCCCCACCCGGGAGGTAGACTATGGCTACACCTTC.

The chain links TRBV5-4 to TRBJ1-2, with D possibly matching TRBD1 (6 bases). This CDR3 is built from 17 residues. The germline CDR1 and CDR2 sequences are SGHNT and YYREEE (reference sequence). Trimming stripped 0 bases from V and 3 bases from J, with 18 bases between. This chain's CDR3 is CASSLVAGARQDYGYTF. Here the CDR3 DNA reads TGTGCCAGCAGCTTGGTGGCGGGGGCGCGTCAAGACTATGGCTACACCTTC.

Regarding this clone: One end of the junction varies from germline; a read error may be responsible. The V gene is TRBV19, the J gene TRBJ2-5, with 10 bases that match TRBD2. The CDR3 runs 16 residues. Per germline, CDR1 LNHDA and CDR2 SQIVND (reference sequence). CDR3 in DNA: TGTGCCAGCAGTAGCGGGGGGCCGACATCTTCCGGGACCCAGTACTTC. Encoded protein: CASSSGGPTSSGTQYF.

This clone was counted a single time. V usage is TRBV5-5 and J usage is TRBJ2-4; TRBD2 matches 10 bases. Germline V gene lookup returns CDR1 SGHKS and CDR2 YYEKEE (reference sequence). The trim removed 4 bases at V and 1 base at J, leaving 8 bases unmatched. The CDR3 is 17 amino acids. The CDR3 DNA reads as TGTGCCAGCAGCCCGGGGCTAGCGGGGGTCGCCAAAAACATTCAGTACTTC. Its protein product is CASSPGLAGVAKNIQYF. Full variable domain (rest looked up from reference TRBV5-5 and TRBJ2-4): DAGVTQSPTHLIKTRGQQVTLRCSPISGHKSVSWYQQVLGQGPQFIFQYYEKEERGRGNFPDRFSARQFPNYSSELNVNALLLGDSALYLCASSPGLAGVAKNIQYFGAGTRLSVL.

The chain combines TRBV4-1 with TRBJ1-2; no clear D. Trimming stripped 3 bases from V and 4 bases from J, with 12 bases between. Germline V gene data show CDR1 as MGHRA and CDR2 as YSYEKL. The CDR3 runs to 14 residues. CDR3 region: CASSHLGIGYGYTF. DNA of the CDR3: TGCGCCAGCAGCCATCTAGGGATCGGCTATGGCTACACCTTC.

This clone has only one observation. V usage is TRBV7-2 and J usage is TRBJ2-7, with D maybe TRBD1 (6 bases). The germline gives CDR1 SGHTA, CDR2 FQGNSA. V was shortened by 1 base and J by 6 bases, with 13 bases between the two germline ends. The CDR3 length is 14 residues. The CDR3 nucleotides are TGTGCCAGCAGCTTAGGATACAGGGTTGTCGAGCAGTACTTC. Protein product: CASSLGYRVVEQYF.

The rearrangement uses TRBV19 and TRBJ2-7; D may be TRBD2 (5 bases). There are 13 residues in the CDR3. V lost 3 bases to trimming and J lost 0 bases, with 6 bases between them. Germline-derived CDR1 and CDR2 are LNHDA and SQIVND (reference sequence). CDR3 DNA: TGTGCCAGTAGTATGGGGAGCTCCTACGAGCAGTACTTC. Amino acids: CASSMGSSYEQYF.

The V call is TRBV19, the J call TRBJ2-7; D is possibly TRBD1 (6 bases). This CDR3 spans 12 amino acids. The V gene's germline CDR1 is LNHDA and CDR2 SQIVND (reference sequence). Trimming removed 5 bases at V and 3 bases at J, with 8 bases between. As DNA, the CDR3 is TGTGCCAGTAGTGCGGACAGCTACGAGCAGTACTTC. This translates into CASSADSYEQYF.

The chain is built from TRBV19 and TRBJ1-2, with D tentatively TRBD1 (6 bases). CDR1 is LNHDA, CDR2 SQIVND, per germline (reference sequence). V was cut by 6 bases and J by 4 bases, with 12 bases left in between. The CDR3 has 13 residues. The CDR3 coding sequence is TGTGCCAGTAGCAACAGGGAGGGCTATGGCTACACCTTC. Protein: CASSNREGYGYTF.

The rearrangement joins TRBV5-1 to TRBJ2-3; 8 bases are shared with TRBD1. CDR3 length equals 15 residues. V trimming: 7 bases; J trimming: 2 bases; junction bases outside the gene matches: 9. Germline CDR1 and CDR2: SGHRS and YFSETQ. CDR3 DNA sequence: TGCGCCAGCTCTATGACAGGGGCAAACACAGATACGCAGTATTTT. This codes for CASSMTGANTDTQYF.

This chain uses TRBV7-6 with TRBJ1-5, with D perhaps TRBD1 (5 bases). Trimming pared 5 bases from V and 5 bases from J, leaving 16 bases between. This CDR3 comprises 15 residues. The germline V gene has CDR1 SGHVS and CDR2 FNYEAQ. In DNA, the CDR3 is TGTGCCAGCAGCCCAGACAGTCGAGGGGATCAGCCCCAGCATTTT. Translation gives CASSPDSRGDQPQHF.

The chain combines TRBV6-5 with TRBJ1-1; no clear D. The CDR3 sequence is 13 residues long. Germline V gene data show CDR1 as MNHEY and CDR2 as SVGAGI. Trimming stripped 7 bases from V and 1 base from J, with 10 bases between. CDR3 sequence (DNA): TGTGCCAGCACCTGGAGTAAGAACACTGAAGCTTTCTTT. This sequence encodes CASTWSKNTEAFF.

The CDR3 protein is CASIQGQGHGYTF. In DNA, the CDR3 is TGTGCCAGTATCCAGGGACAAGGGCATGGCTACACCTTC. The chain links TRBV19 to TRBJ1-2, with a weak D call TRBD1 (6 bases). V lost 7 bases and J 6 bases, leaving 15 bases between the germline ends. CDR3 length equals 13 residues. Germline V gives CDR1 LNHDA, CDR2 SQIVND (reference sequence).

A few counts support this clone. V and J are TRBV5-5 and TRBJ2-6, with TRBD1 identical over 9 bases. The germline V gene encodes CDR1 SGHKS and CDR2 YYEKEE (reference sequence). The CDR3 is 18 residues long. Losses at the gene ends were 4 bases for V and 4 bases for J; bases not matched to a gene: 12. CDR3 nucleotide sequence: TGTGCCAGCAGCCCAACTCCGGGACAGGGCTCCGGGGCCAACGTCCTGACTTTC. Its translation is CASSPTPGQGSGANVLTF.

The chain carries TRBV6-5 and TRBJ2-2, with TRBD2 as a possible D gene (5 bases). The CDR3 sequence is 15 residues long. V was pared by 0 bases and J by 9 bases, with 14 bases between. Germline-derived CDR1 and CDR2 are MNHEY and SVGAGI. In DNA, the CDR3 is TGTGCCAGCAGTTACTCCCCTGCCTCGGGAAGGGAGCTGTTTTTT. Translation: CASSYSPASGRELFF.

The V gene is TRBV28, the J gene TRBJ1-2; D is uncertain. Germline V gene lookup returns CDR1 MDHEN and CDR2 SYDVKM. V was shortened by 5 bases and J by 5 bases, with 9 bases between the two germline ends. The CDR3 spans 12 residues. This CDR3 reads CASSLVGYGYTF. Written as DNA, the CDR3 is TGTGCCAGCAGTCTAGTCGGGTATGGCTACACCTTC.

The chain joins TRBV6-6 to TRBJ1-1; D is possibly TRBD1 (5 bases). Trimming took off 2 bases at V and 6 bases at J, with 7 bases between the two ends. This CDR3 contains 12 residues. CDR1 is MNHNY and CDR2 is SVGAGI in the germline V gene (reference sequence). The CDR3 is CASSYTGAEAFF. The CDR3 DNA reads as TGTGCCAGCAGTTACACGGGGGCTGAAGCTTTCTTT.